This passage covers 2 T cell receptor beta chains from one sample sequenced in a study of blood T cell repertoires in COVID-19. Using immunoSEQ multiplex PCR, the repertoire was profiled, and TCRdb retains in-frame clones only, with some absent. The data contain approximately 300,000 clones, 80% to 95% of them seen just once; the ten biggest clones take up 6.5% to 8%. Sequencing was carried out using peripheral blood. The origin of the receptors is a young woman with COVID-19, enrolled during active disease.

The chain has TRBV5-6 and TRBJ1-2; TRBD1 agrees at 8 bases. The V gene end was trimmed by 1 base and the J gene end by 3 bases; junction bases not matched to a gene: 11. Germline CDR1 is SGHDT and CDR2 is YYEEEE. This CDR3 is built from 17 residues. The CDR3 region is CASSLLDRDWVDYGYTF. CDR3 coding DNA: TGTGCCAGCAGCTTGCTGGACAGGGATTGGGTGGACTATGGCTACACCTTC.

The rearrangement links TRBV19 to TRBJ2-1; 13 nucleotides agree with TRBD2. The CDR3 consists of 19 residues. CDR1 is LNHDA, CDR2 SQIVND, per germline (reference sequence). V was clipped by 3 bases and J by 0 bases; unmatched bases: 8. CDR3 amino acids: CASSIDRLAGGNSYNEQFF. The CDR3 DNA reads as TGTGCCAGTAGTATCGACAGACTAGCGGGAGGTAACTCCTACAATGAGCAGTTCTTC.